The rows below give T cell receptor beta chains drawn from one sample of a study of blood T cell repertoires in COVID-19. The data were produced by immunoSEQ multiplex PCR, yet TCRdb's version contains in-frame clones alone and is incomplete. The profile shows 51,000 or so clones, around 90% of them singletons. What was sequenced was peripheral blood. The receptors originated from an elderly man with acute or convalescent COVID-19. Both conserved end residues are part of each CDR3. D genes are given only for firm matches. Some rows have no size entry. The others give once, few or many, or a class for an expanded clone.

>TRBD1|TRBV5-1|TRBJ1-2|NA
TGCGCCAGCAGCCCCGCAGACGCGGCAGGGGGCGGTGAGGGCTATGGCTACACCTTC
CASSPADAAGGGEGYGYTF
>TRBD1|TRBV2|TRBJ2-3|NA
TGTGCCAGCAGTAGGGACAGGGGGTTCACAGATACGCAGTATTTT
CASSRDRGFTDTQYF
>NA|TRBV28|TRBJ2-6|NA
TGTGCCAGCAGTTTAGCAGGGTCTGGGGCCAACGTCCTGACTTTC
CASSLAGSGANVLTF
>TRBD1|TRBV10-1|TRBJ1-1|NA
TGCGCCAGCAGTGAAGGGACAGTAGTCATGAACACTGAAGCTTTCTTT
CASSEGTVVMNTEAFF
>NA|TRBV11-2|TRBJ2-3|NA
TGTGCCAGCAGCTTGGGCCTGAGCACAGATACGCAGTATTTT
CASSLGLSTDTQYF
>TRBD1|TRBV5-1|TRBJ1-6|NA
TGCGCCAGCAGCTCACCCCGGGGACAGGGGGCAACCAATTCACCCCTCCACTTT
CASSSPRGQGATNSPLHF
>NA|TRBV2|TRBJ1-2|NA
TGTGCCAGCAGTGAAAATATGGCGGGGGCCTATGGCTACACCTTC
CASSENMAGAYGYTF
>NA|TRBV5-1|TRBJ1-1|once
TGCGCCAGCAGCTTGGAGGGCAGGGTCACTGAAGCTTTCTTT
CASSLEGRVTEAFF
>NA|TRBV2|TRBJ1-2|NA
TGTGCCAGCAAGAGCACAACAGGGACAAATTCTGGCTACACCTTC
CASKSTTGTNSGYTF
>NA|TRBV11-2|TRBJ1-1|NA
TGTGCCAGCAGCACACGGCGGGTTAAAAAGCCCGGAGCCACTGAAGCTTTCTTT
CASSTRRVKKPGATEAFF
>TRBD1|TRBV3-1/TRBV3-2|TRBJ1-2|once
TGTGCCAGCAGGGGACAGGGGGCAGGTGGCTACACCTTC
CASRGQGAGGYTF
>TRBD1|TRBV19|TRBJ1-5|NA
TGTGCCAGTACGGACAGGGGCAGCAATCAGCCCCAGCATTTT
CASTDRGSNQPQHF
>TRBD1|TRBV7-2|TRBJ2-7|NA
TGTGCCAGCAGCGCGCTAGGGACAGCCCTGGGGGAGCAGTACTTC
CASSALGTALGEQYF
>NA|TRBV10-1|TRBJ1-5|NA
TGCGCCAGCAGTGAATCCAGCGGTCAGCCCCAGCATTTT
CASSESSGQPQHF
>TRBD1|TRBV10-3|TRBJ1-1|NA
TGTGCCATCGCAGGACAGGGAGGGACTGAAGCTTTCTTT
CAIAGQGGTEAFF
>TRBD1|TRBV10-2|TRBJ1-6|once
TGCGCCAGCAGTGCGGACAGGCTTAATTCACCCCTCCACTTT
CASSADRLNSPLHF
>NA|TRBV18|TRBJ2-7|NA
TGTGCCAGCTCACCAGGGGTGGGTAGAGGGTCCGAGCAGTACTTC
CASSPGVGRGSEQYF
>TRBD2|TRBV6-2/TRBV6-3|TRBJ2-2|few
TGTGCCAGCAGTTCCCCTAACGGGGGGGGCCTCACCGGGGAGCTGTTTTTT
CASSSPNGGGLTGELFF
>NA|TRBV5-1|TRBJ2-3|NA
TGCGCCAGCAGCTTGGCCACTCGCACAGATACGCAGTATTTT
CASSLATRTDTQYF
>TRBD1|TRBV28|TRBJ1-1|once
TGTGCCAGCAGTTCTCCACAGGGGAGGGCTTTCTTT
CASSSPQGRAFF